The next 6 T cell receptor beta chains were all read from a single sample in a study of blood T cell repertoires in COVID-19. Libraries were prepared by immunoSEQ multiplex PCR; TCRdb keeps only in-frame clonotypes and omits some of them. The sample carries about 250,000 clones, 83% recorded once. The sequenced material came from peripheral blood. The receptors were sampled from a human donor in a cohort sampled during active COVID-19.

This clone was seen only a few times. The chain uses TRBV7-9 and TRBJ1-6, with D possibly matching TRBD1 (5 bases). CDR3 length: 15 residues. Trimming stripped 5 bases from V and 3 bases from J, with 11 bases between. CDR1 and CDR2 from the germline V gene are SEHNR and FQNEAQ (reference sequence). CDR3 in amino acids: CASSGRTGYNSPLHF. For the CDR3, the DNA is TGTGCCAGCAGCGGACGAACAGGCTATAATTCACCCCTCCACTTT.

V is TRBV25-1 and J is TRBJ2-2, with D perhaps matching TRBD1 (6 bases). V was pared by 3 bases and J by 4 bases, with 12 bases between. Germline values: CDR1 MGHDK, CDR2 SYGVNS. The CDR3 totals 15 residues. The CDR3 region is CASSDAGDITGELFF. The CDR3 coding sequence is TGTGCCAGCAGTGATGCAGGGGACATCACCGGGGAGCTGTTTTTT.

The chain carries TRBV28 and TRBJ2-7; no definite D call. This CDR3 has 15 residues. Germline assignment: CDR1 MDHEN and CDR2 SYDVKM. V was trimmed by 5 bases and J by 0 bases, leaving 14 bases between them. In DNA, the CDR3 is TGTGCCAGCAGTCCCAGACGGGTGAGCTCCTACGAGCAGTACTTC. Amino acid sequence: CASSPRRVSSYEQYF.

This clone was recorded only once. The V call is TRBV11-2, the J call TRBJ1-1; D ambiguous. Trimming took 5 bases from V and 7 from J, leaving 23 bases between them. Germline CDR1 SGHAT, CDR2 FQNNGV. CDR3 size: 16 residues. This CDR3 is CASSHLMGYGVNEAFF. CDR3 DNA sequence: TGTGCCAGCAGCCACTTAATGGGGTACGGGGTCAATGAAGCTTTCTTT.

V usage is TRBV6-4 and J usage is TRBJ2-2; 9 bases line up with TRBD1. Germline V gene lookup returns CDR1 MRHNA and CDR2 SNTAGT. This CDR3 comprises 16 residues. The V gene end was trimmed by 5 bases and the J gene end by 5 bases; junction bases not matched to a gene: 9. The chain's CDR3 is CASSQSPGTGTGELFF. CDR3 nucleotides: TGTGCCAGCAGTCAAAGTCCCGGGACAGGGACCGGGGAGCTGTTTTTT.

The chain has TRBV28 and TRBJ2-1; a possible D gene is TRBD2 (6 bases). Germline V gene lookup returns CDR1 MDHEN and CDR2 SYDVKM. The CDR3 runs to 15 residues. V shed 2 bases and J shed 2 bases, with 10 bases lying between them. The CDR3 region is CASSLRGRPYNEQFF. CDR3 coding DNA: TGTGCCAGCAGTTTACGGGGGAGGCCCTACAATGAGCAGTTCTTC. Combining the CDR3 with reference TRBV28 and TRBJ2-1 gives the whole variable domain DVKVTQSSRYLVKRTGEKVFLECVQDMDHENMFWYRQDPGLGLRLIYFSYDVKMKEKGDIPEGYSVSREKKERFSLILESASTNQTSMYLCASSLRGRPYNEQFFGPGTRLTVL.